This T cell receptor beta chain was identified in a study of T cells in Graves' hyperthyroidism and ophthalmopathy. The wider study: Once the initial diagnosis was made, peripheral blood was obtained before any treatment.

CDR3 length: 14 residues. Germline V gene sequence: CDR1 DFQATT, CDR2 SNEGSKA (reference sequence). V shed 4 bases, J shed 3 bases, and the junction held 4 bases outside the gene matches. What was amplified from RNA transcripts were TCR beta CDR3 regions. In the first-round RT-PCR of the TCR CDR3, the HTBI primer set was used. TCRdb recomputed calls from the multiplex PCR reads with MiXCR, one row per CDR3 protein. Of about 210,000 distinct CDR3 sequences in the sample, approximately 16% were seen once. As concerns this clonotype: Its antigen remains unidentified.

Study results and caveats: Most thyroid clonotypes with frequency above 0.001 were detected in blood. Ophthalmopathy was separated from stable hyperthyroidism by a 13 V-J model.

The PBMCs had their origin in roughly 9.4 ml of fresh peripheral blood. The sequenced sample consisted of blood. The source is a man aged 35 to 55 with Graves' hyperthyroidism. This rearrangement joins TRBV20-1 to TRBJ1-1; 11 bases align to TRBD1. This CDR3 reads CSAKPGQGDTEAFF. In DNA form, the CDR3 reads TGCAGTGCTAAACCGGGACAGGGGGACACTGAAGCTTTCTTT.